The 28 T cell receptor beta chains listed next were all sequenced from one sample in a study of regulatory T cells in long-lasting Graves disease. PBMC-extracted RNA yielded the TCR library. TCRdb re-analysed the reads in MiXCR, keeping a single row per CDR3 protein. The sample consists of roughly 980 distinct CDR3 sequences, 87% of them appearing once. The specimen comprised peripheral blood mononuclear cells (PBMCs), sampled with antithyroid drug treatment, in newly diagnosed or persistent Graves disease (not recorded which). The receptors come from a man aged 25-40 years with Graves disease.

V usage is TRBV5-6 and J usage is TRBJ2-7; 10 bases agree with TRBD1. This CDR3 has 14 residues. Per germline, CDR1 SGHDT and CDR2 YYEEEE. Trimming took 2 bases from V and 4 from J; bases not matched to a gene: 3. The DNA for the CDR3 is TGTGCCAGCAGCTTTGCGGGACAGGGGTACGAGCAGTACTTC. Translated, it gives CASSFAGQGYEQYF.

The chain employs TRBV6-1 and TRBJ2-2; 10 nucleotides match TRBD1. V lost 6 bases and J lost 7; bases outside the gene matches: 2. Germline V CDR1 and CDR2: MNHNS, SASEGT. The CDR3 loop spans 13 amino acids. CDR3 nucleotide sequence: TGTGCCAGCAGGGGACAGGGGATCGGGGAGCTGTTTTTT. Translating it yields CASRGQGIGELFF.

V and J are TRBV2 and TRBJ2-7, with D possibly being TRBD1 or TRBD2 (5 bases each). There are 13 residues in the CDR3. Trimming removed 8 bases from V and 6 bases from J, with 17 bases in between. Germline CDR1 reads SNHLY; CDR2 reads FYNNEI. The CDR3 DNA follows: TGTGCCAGCGGGACGTCCCCGGGGCTCGAGCAGTACTTC. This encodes CASGTSPGLEQYF.

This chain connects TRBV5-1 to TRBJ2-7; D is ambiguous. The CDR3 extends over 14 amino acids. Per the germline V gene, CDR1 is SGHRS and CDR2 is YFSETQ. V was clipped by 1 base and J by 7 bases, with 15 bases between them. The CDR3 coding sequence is TGCGCCAGCAGCTTGCACCGAGCCTTTCGGGAGCAGTACTTC. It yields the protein CASSLHRAFREQYF.

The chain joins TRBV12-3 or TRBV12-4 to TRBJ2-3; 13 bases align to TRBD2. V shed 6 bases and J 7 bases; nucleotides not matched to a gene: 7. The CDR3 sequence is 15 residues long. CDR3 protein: CASSSGLAGSYTQYF. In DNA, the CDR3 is TGTGCCAGCAGCTCGGGACTAGCGGGAAGTTATACGCAGTATTTT.

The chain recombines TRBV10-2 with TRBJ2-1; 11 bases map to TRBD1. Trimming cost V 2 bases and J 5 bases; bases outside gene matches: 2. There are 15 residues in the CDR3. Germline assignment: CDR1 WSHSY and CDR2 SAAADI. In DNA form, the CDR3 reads TGCGCCAGCAGTGAGGGGACAGGGGGGGACAATGAGCAGTTCTTC. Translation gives CASSEGTGGDNEQFF.

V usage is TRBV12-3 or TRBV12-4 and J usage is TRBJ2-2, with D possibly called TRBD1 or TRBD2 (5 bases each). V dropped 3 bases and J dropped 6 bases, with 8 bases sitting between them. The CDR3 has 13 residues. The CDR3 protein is CASSLWDAGELFF. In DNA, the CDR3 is TGTGCCAGCAGTTTGTGGGACGCCGGGGAGCTGTTTTTT.

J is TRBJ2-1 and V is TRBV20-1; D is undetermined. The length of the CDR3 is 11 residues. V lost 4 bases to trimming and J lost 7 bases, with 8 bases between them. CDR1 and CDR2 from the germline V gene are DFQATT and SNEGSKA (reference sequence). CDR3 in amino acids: CSAKGRNEQFF. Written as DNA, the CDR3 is TGCAGTGCTAAAGGGCGGAATGAGCAGTTCTTC.

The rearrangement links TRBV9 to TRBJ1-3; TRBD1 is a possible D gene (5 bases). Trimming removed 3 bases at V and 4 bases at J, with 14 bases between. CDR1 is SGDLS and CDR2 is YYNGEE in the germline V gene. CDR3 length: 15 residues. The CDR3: CASSASTVAGNTIYF. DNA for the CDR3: TGTGCCAGCAGCGCTTCGACAGTGGCAGGAAACACCATATATTTT.

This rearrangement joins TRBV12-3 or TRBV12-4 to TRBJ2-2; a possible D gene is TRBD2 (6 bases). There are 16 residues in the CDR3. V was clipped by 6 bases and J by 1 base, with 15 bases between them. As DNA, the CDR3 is TGTGCCAGCAGGCCCCCGGGACTTGGGAACACCGGGGAGCTGTTTTTT. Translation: CASRPPGLGNTGELFF.

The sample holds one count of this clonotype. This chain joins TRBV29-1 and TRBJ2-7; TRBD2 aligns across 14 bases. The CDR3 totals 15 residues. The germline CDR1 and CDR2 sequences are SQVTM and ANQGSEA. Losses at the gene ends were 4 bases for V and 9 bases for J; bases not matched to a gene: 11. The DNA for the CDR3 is TGCAGCGTTGTGGTAGCGGGACTAGCGGGAGTTGGGCAGTACTTC. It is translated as CSVVVAGLAGVGQYF.

The CDR3 DNA sequence: TGTGCCAGCAGCTTATTGTGGAGTTCTGATACGCAGTATTTT. Amino acids: CASSLLWSSDTQYF. The V gene is TRBV7-2, the J gene TRBJ2-3; D remains unclear. The germline V gene has CDR1 SGHTA and CDR2 FQGNSA. The ends were cut back, 2 bases at V and 6 bases at J, with 12 bases in the middle. This CDR3 is built from 14 residues.

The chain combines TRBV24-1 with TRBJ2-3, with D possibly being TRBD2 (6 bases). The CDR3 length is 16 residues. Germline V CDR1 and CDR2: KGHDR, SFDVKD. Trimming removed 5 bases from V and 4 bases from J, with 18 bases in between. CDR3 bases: TGTGCCACCAGTGCCACCGTGGGGGACTTCTCAGATACGCAGTATTTT. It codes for CATSATVGDFSDTQYF.

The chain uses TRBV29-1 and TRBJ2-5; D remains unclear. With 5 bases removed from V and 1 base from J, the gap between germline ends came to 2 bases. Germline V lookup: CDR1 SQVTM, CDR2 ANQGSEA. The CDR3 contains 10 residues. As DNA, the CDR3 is TGCAGCGTTTCCCAAGAGACCCAGTACTTC. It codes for CSVSQETQYF.

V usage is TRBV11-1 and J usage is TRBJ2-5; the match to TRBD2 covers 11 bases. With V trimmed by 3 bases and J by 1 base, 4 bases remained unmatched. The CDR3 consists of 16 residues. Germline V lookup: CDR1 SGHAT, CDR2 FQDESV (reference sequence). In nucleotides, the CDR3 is TGTGCCAGCAGCTTTACTAGCGGGAGCCCCCAAGAGACCCAGTACTTC. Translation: CASSFTSGSPQETQYF.

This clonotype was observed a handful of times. The CDR3 DNA follows: TGTGCCTGGACAAAAGGGACTAGCGGGACCTACGAGCAGTACTTC. Encoded protein: CAWTKGTSGTYEQYF. This chain links TRBV30 with TRBJ2-7; TRBD2 matches at 13 bases. CDR1 and CDR2 from the germline V gene are GTSNPN and SVGIG (reference sequence). With V trimmed by 4 bases and J by 2 bases, 5 bases remained unmatched. The CDR3 runs to 15 residues. The complete variable domain, with remaining parts taken from reference TRBV30 and TRBJ2-7, reads SQTIHQWPATLVQPVGSPLSLECTVEGTSNPNLYWYRQAAGRGLQLLFYSVGIGQISSEVPQNLSASRPQDRQFILSSKKLLLSDSGFYLCAWTKGTSGTYEQYFGPGTRLTVT.

The CDR3 loop reads CAISEANEQYF. CDR3 bases: TGTGCCATCAGTGAGGCAAACGAGCAGTACTTC. The chain links TRBV10-3 to TRBJ2-7; D unresolved. In germline, CDR1 is ENHRY, CDR2 SYGVKD. The length of the CDR3 is 11 residues. The germline V and J ends were trimmed by 2 bases and 5 bases, with 4 bases remaining between them.

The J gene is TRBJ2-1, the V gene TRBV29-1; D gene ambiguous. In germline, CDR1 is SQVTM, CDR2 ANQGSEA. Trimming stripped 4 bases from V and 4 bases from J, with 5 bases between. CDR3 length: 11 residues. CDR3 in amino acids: CSVAVYNEQFF. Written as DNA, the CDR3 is TGCAGCGTTGCCGTATACAATGAGCAGTTCTTC.

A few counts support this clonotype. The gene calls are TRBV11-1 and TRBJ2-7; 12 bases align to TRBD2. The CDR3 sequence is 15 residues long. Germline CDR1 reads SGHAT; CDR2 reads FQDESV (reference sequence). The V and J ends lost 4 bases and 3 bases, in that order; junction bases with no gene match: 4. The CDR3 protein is CASSSRTSGDYEQYF. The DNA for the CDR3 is TGTGCCAGCAGCTCCAGGACTAGCGGGGACTACGAGCAGTACTTC. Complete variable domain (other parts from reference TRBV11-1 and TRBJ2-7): EAEVAQSPRYKITEKSQAVAFWCDPISGHATLYWYRQILGQGPELLVQFQDESVVDDSQLPKDRFSAERLKGVDSTLKIQPAELGDSAMYLCASSSRTSGDYEQYFGPGTRLTVT.

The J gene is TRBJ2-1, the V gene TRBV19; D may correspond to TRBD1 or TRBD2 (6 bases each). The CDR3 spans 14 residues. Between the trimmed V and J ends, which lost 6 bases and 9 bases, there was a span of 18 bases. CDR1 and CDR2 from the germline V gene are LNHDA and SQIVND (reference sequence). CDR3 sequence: CASRKQEQGGEQFF. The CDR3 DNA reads TGTGCCAGTAGGAAACAGGAACAGGGAGGTGAGCAGTTCTTC.

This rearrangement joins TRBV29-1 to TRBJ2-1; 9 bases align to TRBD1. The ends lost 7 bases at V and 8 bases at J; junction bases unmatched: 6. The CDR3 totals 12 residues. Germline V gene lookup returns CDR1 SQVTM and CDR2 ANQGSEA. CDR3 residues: CSAVQGAYEQFF. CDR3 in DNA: TGCAGCGCCGTACAGGGGGCGTATGAGCAGTTCTTC.

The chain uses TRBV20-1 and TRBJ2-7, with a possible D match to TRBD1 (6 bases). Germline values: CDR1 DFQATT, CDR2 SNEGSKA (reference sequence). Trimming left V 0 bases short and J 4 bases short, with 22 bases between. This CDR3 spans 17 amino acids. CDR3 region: CSAREAEQGPTPYEQYF. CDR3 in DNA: TGCAGTGCTAGAGAGGCCGAACAGGGCCCCACACCTTACGAGCAGTACTTC.

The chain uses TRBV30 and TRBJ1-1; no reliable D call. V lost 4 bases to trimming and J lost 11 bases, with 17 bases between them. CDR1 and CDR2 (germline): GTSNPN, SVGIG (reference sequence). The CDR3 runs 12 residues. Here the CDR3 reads CAWTRISSQAFF. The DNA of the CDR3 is TGTGCCTGGACCAGGATCTCCAGTCAGGCTTTCTTT.

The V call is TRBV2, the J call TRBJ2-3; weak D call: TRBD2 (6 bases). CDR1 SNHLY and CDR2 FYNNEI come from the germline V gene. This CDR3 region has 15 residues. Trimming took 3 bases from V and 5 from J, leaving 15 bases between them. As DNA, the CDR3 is TGTGCCAGCAGTGATCTCGGGTGGAGGGAAGATACGCAGTATTTT. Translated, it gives CASSDLGWREDTQYF. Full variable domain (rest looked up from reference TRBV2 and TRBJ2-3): EPEVTQTPSHQVTQMGQEVILRCVPISNHLYFYWYRQILGQKVEFLVSFYNNEISEKSEIFDDQFSVERPDGSNFTLKIRSTKLEDSAMYFCASSDLGWREDTQYFGPGTRLTVL.

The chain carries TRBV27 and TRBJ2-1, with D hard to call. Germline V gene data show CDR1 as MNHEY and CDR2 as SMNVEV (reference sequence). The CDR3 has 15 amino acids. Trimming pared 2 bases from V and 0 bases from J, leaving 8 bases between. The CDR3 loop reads CASSLSASSYNEQFF. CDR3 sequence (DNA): TGTGCCAGCAGTTTAAGTGCAAGCTCCTACAATGAGCAGTTCTTC.

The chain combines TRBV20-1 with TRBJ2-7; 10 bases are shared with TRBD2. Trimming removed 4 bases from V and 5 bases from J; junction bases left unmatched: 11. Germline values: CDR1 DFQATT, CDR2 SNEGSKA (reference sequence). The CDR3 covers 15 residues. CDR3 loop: CSATQREGGPDEQYF. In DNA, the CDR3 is TGCAGTGCTACCCAGCGGGAGGGAGGTCCGGACGAGCAGTACTTC.

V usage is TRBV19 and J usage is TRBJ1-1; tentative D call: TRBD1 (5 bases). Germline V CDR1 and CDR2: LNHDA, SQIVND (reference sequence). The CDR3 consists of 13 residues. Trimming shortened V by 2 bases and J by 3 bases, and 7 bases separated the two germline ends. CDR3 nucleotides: TGTGCCAGTAGTATACAGGGCTACACTGAAGCTTTCTTT. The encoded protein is CASSIQGYTEAFF.

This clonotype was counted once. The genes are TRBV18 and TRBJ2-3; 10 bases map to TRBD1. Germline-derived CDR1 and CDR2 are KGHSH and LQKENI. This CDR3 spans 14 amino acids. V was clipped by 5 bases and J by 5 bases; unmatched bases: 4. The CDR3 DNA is TGTGCCAGCTCATTCGGGACAGGGGAAGATACGCAGTATTTT. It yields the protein CASSFGTGEDTQYF.